Listed below are T cell receptor beta chains from one sample, sequenced in a study of post-analysis software for immune sequencing data. Using its own MiXCR run on the PCR reads, TCRdb lists one record per CDR3 protein. The repertoire includes hundreds of thousands of distinct CDR3 sequences, approximately 60% of them detected once, and about 11% sits in the top ten. Input material: blood. The origin of the receptors is a girl aged 2 to 10 with multiple sclerosis. Both conserved end residues are part of each CDR3. Not every row has a clone size; where given, it reads once, few, many or a size class.

j_call clone_size v_call cdr3_aa
TRBJ1-4 NA TRBV7-9 CASSLQRSTNEKLFF
TRBJ2-1 few TRBV29-1 CSVEMDEQFF
TRBJ2-7 NA TRBV12-3/TRBV12-4 CASIPERGAYEQYF
TRBJ2-1 few TRBV2 CASSADRAGYNEQFF
TRBJ2-3 NA TRBV2 CASGGEDTQYF
TRBJ2-3 NA TRBV7-2 CASSLRQGGSTDTQYF
TRBJ2-3 few TRBV3-1 CASSQISDRDTQYF
TRBJ2-5 NA TRBV12-3/TRBV12-4 CASSHNLNQETQYF
TRBJ2-4 once TRBV3-1 CASSPTSGGAKNIQYF
TRBJ1-1 NA TRBV25-1 CASSDLRDEAFF
TRBJ1-1 NA TRBV15 CATSRDRLNTEAFF
NA NA TRBV6-1 CASSDPGQGIHEQYF
TRBJ1-2 few TRBV3-1 CASSQGASNYGYTF
TRBJ2-5 NA TRBV5-6 CASSLGRRRNLQETQYF
TRBJ2-7 NA TRBV12-3/TRBV12-4 CASSLQFSEQYF
TRBJ1-1 NA TRBV25-1 CASRGDGPGTEAFF
TRBJ1-1 NA TRBV12-3/TRBV12-4 CASSLGGGEAFF
TRBJ2-1 NA TRBV12-3/TRBV12-4 CASSPGAVQFF
TRBJ2-7 NA TRBV9 CASSVSGTSGYEQYF
TRBJ1-6 NA TRBV5-1 CASSTSANSPLHF
TRBJ2-1 few TRBV3-1 CASSQDTLAAGAYPNEQFF
TRBJ1-1 NA TRBV7-9 CASSPVGGGTEAFF
TRBJ1-2 few TRBV5-6 CASSKTGDYGYTF
TRBJ2-5 NA TRBV29-1 CSVVPPTGLAGAKETQYF
TRBJ1-2 NA TRBV24-1 CATSDDRDGYTF
TRBJ2-1 NA TRBV6-4 CASSAGGYNEQFF
TRBJ1-6 NA TRBV24-1 CATSDAGGSPLHF
TRBJ2-3 NA TRBV7-2 CASSSSYGTRTDTQYF
TRBJ1-3 few TRBV4-3 CASKRDLSSGNTIYF
TRBJ2-3 NA TRBV20-1 CSASRTSGADTQYF
TRBJ2-5 once TRBV20-1 CSAAPLAGVMETQYF
TRBJ1-1 NA TRBV10-2 CASRENDREAFF
TRBJ2-1 NA TRBV27 CASSLLVPSTPNEQFF
TRBJ2-3 NA TRBV4-2 CASSQLKTWGGVTDTQYF
TRBJ1-2 few TRBV7-2 CASSLGVGGIHYGYTF
TRBJ2-3 NA TRBV12-3/TRBV12-4 CASSLDGQVLLFSTDTQYF
TRBJ1-4 NA TRBV28 CASSGTGAGEKLFF
NA NA TRBV4-1 CASSPLAGEYEQYF
TRBJ1-4 once TRBV5-1 CARDDSLAREKLFF
TRBJ1-2 NA TRBV3-1 CASSQEESGYTF
TRBJ2-7 NA TRBV7-9 CASSLGWRQSSYEQYF